This T cell receptor beta chain appears in the sequencing data of a study of tumor-infiltrating lymphocytes in localized non-small cell lung cancer. Study as a whole: Tumor tissue and non-adjacent uninvolved lung came from each patient. Findings and caveats of the study: TCR sequencing covered a subset of patients with enough tissue. Recurrence-free survival showed no association with tumor T-cell fraction. Higher tumor T cell infiltration than in uninvolved lung was supported by TCRbeta sequencing.

To note about this clone: Its target is not known.

The V end lost 6 bases, the J end lost 6 bases, and 11 bases lay between the germline ends. This CDR3 region has 12 residues. Profiling relied on immunoSEQ multiplex PCR, and the TCRdb table lists in-frame clones only, not all of them. This repertoire shows around 23,000 clones, around 67% found once; its top ten account for about 5.7%. The V and J genes are TRBV6-7 and TRBJ1-2; D is undetermined. TRBV6-7 has ORF status, its function being uncertain. The sequence was obtained from a human donor with non-small cell lung cancer. The sequencing sample was made of lung tumor tissue. CDR3 bases: TGTGCCAGCAGCAAGACCGCTGATGGCTACACCTTC. Residues: CASSKTADGYTF.